Below, one TCR beta chain is given with its context. Its cognate antigen is unknown. The entry originates in a study of cytomegalovirus exposure and HLA in healthy donors. Study findings and constraints: Earlier analysis yielded a pattern in which most TCR beta V segments were productive about 87% or about 30% of the time.

A multiplex PCR was run with 60 Vbeta primers and 13 Jbeta primers. Profiled with immunoSEQ multiplex PCR; TCRdb holds only in-frame clones, not every one. The sample carries some 220,000 clones, around 78% recorded once. The sequenced sample consisted of PBMCs. This receptor was identified in a boy younger than 18 in good health and CMV-seronegative.

The DNA of the CDR3 is TGTGCCAGTAGTATAGGGCTAGCGAACGCATACGAGCAGTACTTC. Translating it yields CASSIGLANAYEQYF. The chain uses TRBV19 and TRBJ2-7; D may be TRBD2 (6 bases). Trimming removed 1 base from V and 4 bases from J, with 14 bases in between. CDR1 is LNHDA and CDR2 is SQIVND in the germline V gene (reference sequence). The CDR3 sequence is 15 residues long. The variable domain in full, completed from reference TRBV19 and TRBJ2-7, reads DGGITQSPKYLFRKEGQNVTLSCEQNLNHDAMYWYRQDPGQGLRLIYYSQIVNDFQKGDIAEGYSVSREKKESFPLTVTSAQKNPTAFYLCASSIGLANAYEQYFGPGTRLTVT.